The 22 T cell receptor beta chains reported below all come from one sample, sequenced in a study of blood T cell repertoires in COVID-19. TCRdb's copy holds only in-frame clones and misses some; the assay was immunoSEQ multiplex PCR. The data show 150,000 to 200,000 clones, around four fifths seen once. Sequencing input: peripheral blood. Receptor source: a woman in her seventies with COVID-19, enrolled during active disease.

The chain recombines TRBV12-3 or TRBV12-4 with TRBJ1-1; D remains ambiguous. V was shortened by 6 bases and J by 1 base, with 9 bases between the two germline ends. CDR3 size: 13 residues. This chain's CDR3 is CASSPRQNTEAFF. In DNA, the CDR3 is TGTGCCAGCAGCCCAAGACAGAACACTGAAGCTTTCTTT.

The rearrangement joins TRBV5-6 to TRBJ2-7; no clear D. Trimming removed 5 bases from V and 2 bases from J, with 8 bases in between. This CDR3 is 12 amino acids long. Germline-derived CDR1 and CDR2 are SGHDT and YYEEEE. The CDR3 DNA sequence: TGTGCCAGCAGTCTACGAACCTACGAGCAGTACGTC. It translates to CASSLRTYEQYV.

CDR3 DNA: TGCGCCAGCGCAACTGAGACCGGGGAGCTGTTTTTT. This translates into CASATETGELFF. The J gene is TRBJ2-2, the V gene TRBV5-1; D gene unclear. The germline gives CDR1 SGHRS, CDR2 YFSETQ. This CDR3 region has 12 residues. Trimming removed 7 bases from V and 5 bases from J, with 9 bases in between. The full variable domain, rest sourced from reference TRBV5-1 and TRBJ2-2, is KAGVTQTPRYLIKTRGQQVTLSCSPISGHRSVSWYQQTPGQGLQFLFEYFSETQRNKGNFPGRFSGRQFSNSRSEMNVSTLELGDSALYLCASATETGELFFGEGSRLTVL.

J is TRBJ2-5 and V is TRBV28, with TRBD1 identical over 7 bases. V dropped 6 bases and J dropped 7; count of bases not matched to a gene: 14. The CDR3 totals 15 residues. Looked up from germline, CDR1 is MDHEN and CDR2 is SYDVKM. The CDR3 nucleotides read TGTGCCAGCAGCTCCTCCCCGACAGGGTGGGGGACCCAGTACTTC. Residues: CASSSSPTGWGTQYF.

The V call is TRBV12-3 or TRBV12-4, the J call TRBJ1-2; no firm D call. The CDR3 is 11 residues long. Trimming took 6 bases from V and 4 from J, leaving 6 bases between them. CDR3 in amino acids: CASSSLYGYTF. The CDR3 nucleotides read TGTGCCAGCAGCAGTCTCTATGGCTACACCTTC.

This rearrangement joins TRBV3-1 (or the pseudogene TRBV3-2) to TRBJ2-7, with TRBD1 as a possible D gene (6 bases). CDR1 is LGHDT and CDR2 is YNNKEL in the germline V gene (reference sequence). The CDR3 loop spans 12 amino acids. V shed 3 bases and J shed 3 bases, with 6 bases lying between them. The CDR3 loop is CASSHRGYEQYV. The DNA for the CDR3 is TGTGCCAGCAGCCACAGGGGCTACGAGCAGTACGTC.

The rearrangement links TRBV5-8 to TRBJ1-6; D is perhaps TRBD1 (6 bases). V lost 2 bases, J lost 4 bases, and 10 bases lay in between. The germline gives CDR1 SGHTS, CDR2 YDEGEE. The CDR3 has 15 amino acids. The CDR3 region is CASSLQQGYNSPLHF. The DNA for the CDR3 is TGTGCCAGCAGCTTACAACAGGGATATAATTCACCCCTCCACTTT.

The chain couples TRBV14 to TRBJ1-1, with no clear D. The V and J ends lost 1 base and 1 base respectively, with 4 bases between them. The CDR3 length is 13 residues. CDR1 and CDR2 (germline): SGHDN, FVKESK. CDR3 nucleotides: TGTGCCAGCAGCCAAGGGCAGAACACTGAAGCTTTCTTT. Translated, it gives CASSQGQNTEAFF.

The chain is built from TRBV5-4 and TRBJ1-1; the match to TRBD1 covers 7 bases. Germline CDR1 reads SGHNT; CDR2 reads YYREEE (reference sequence). CDR3 length: 14 amino acids. The V segment lost 4 bases and the J segment 0 bases; nucleotides outside the gene matches: 3. The CDR3 sequence is CASSPTGMNTEAFF. The CDR3 region has the DNA TGTGCCAGCAGCCCGACAGGGATGAACACTGAAGCTTTCTTT.

In nucleotides, the CDR3 is TGTGCCAGTAGTCTCGGACAGGGGGGGACTGAAGCTTTCTTT. It specifies CASSLGQGGTEAFF. The rearrangement joins TRBV19 to TRBJ1-1, with 10 bases that match TRBD1. CDR1 and CDR2 from the germline V gene are LNHDA and SQIVND (reference sequence). Losses at the gene ends were 5 bases for V and 5 bases for J; bases not matched to a gene: 5. This CDR3 comprises 14 residues. The whole variable domain, filled in from reference TRBV19 and TRBJ1-1, reads DGGITQSPKYLFRKEGQNVTLSCEQNLNHDAMYWYRQDPGQGLRLIYYSQIVNDFQKGDIAEGYSVSREKKESFPLTVTSAQKNPTAFYLCASSLGQGGTEAFFGQGTRLTVV.

The chain is built from TRBV3-1 (or the pseudogene TRBV3-2) and TRBJ2-1, with a possible D match to TRBD2 (6 bases). Germline CDR1 LGHDT, CDR2 YNNKEL (reference sequence). The CDR3 totals 17 residues. The germline V and J ends were trimmed by 4 bases and 1 base, with 17 bases remaining between them. In DNA form, the CDR3 reads TGTGCCAGCAGCCCCCAACGGGTAGCGGTTTCCTACAATGAGCAGTTCTTC. As protein: CASSPQRVAVSYNEQFF.

The chain joins TRBV6-5 to TRBJ1-1; 8 nucleotides match TRBD1. J gave up 2 bases and V 2 bases, and 7 bases lay outside the gene matches. This CDR3 comprises 16 residues. Germline V gene lookup returns CDR1 MNHEY and CDR2 SVGAGI. CDR3 DNA: TGTGCCAGCAGTTACACAGGACAGGGATCAAACACTGAAGCTTTCTTT. Translated: CASSYTGQGSNTEAFF.

J is TRBJ1-2 and V is TRBV3-1 (or the pseudogene TRBV3-2); tentative D call: TRBD1 (5 bases). The CDR3 contains 15 residues. CDR1 and CDR2 (germline): LGHDT, YNNKEL (reference sequence). V was shortened by 6 bases and J by 4 bases, with 18 bases between the two germline ends. CDR3 sequence reads: CASSSKDGTSYGYTF. In DNA, the CDR3 is TGTGCCAGCAGTTCGAAGGACGGGACTTCCTATGGCTACACCTTC.

The chain employs TRBV28 and TRBJ2-5; D possibly corresponds to TRBD1 (6 bases). V lost 7 bases, J lost 0 bases, and 21 bases lay in between. This CDR3 region has 17 residues. Germline V gene lookup returns CDR1 MDHEN and CDR2 SYDVKM. In DNA, the CDR3 is TGTGCCAGCACCACAGGAGGACAGAGGGGGTACCAAGAGACCCAGTACTTC. Amino acid sequence: CASTTGGQRGYQETQYF.

The table lists this clone with a few counts. The chain is built from TRBV27 and TRBJ1-1, with 7 bases aligning to TRBD1. Germline-derived CDR1 and CDR2 are MNHEY and SMNVEV (reference sequence). The CDR3 length is 15 residues. The ends lost 1 base at V and 1 base at J; junction bases unmatched: 3. CDR3 DNA sequence: TGTGCCAGCAGTTTATTCAAGGGGGCGAACACTGAAGCTTTCTTT. Translation: CASSLFKGANTEAFF.

The rearrangement uses TRBV19 and TRBJ2-7; 11 nucleotides agree with TRBD2. CDR1 and CDR2 (germline): LNHDA, SQIVND (reference sequence). V shed 4 bases and J 3 bases; nucleotides not matched to a gene: 11. The CDR3 spans 17 residues. The CDR3 coding sequence is TGTGCCAGTAGTAACCACCTTAGCGGGAGGGCCGACTACGAGCAGTACTTC. Protein sequence: CASSNHLSGRADYEQYF.

The chain uses TRBV6-5 and TRBJ2-7, with unresolved D. CDR3 size: 11 residues. Trimming took 0 bases from V and 10 from J, leaving 7 bases between them. Germline loops: CDR1 MNHEY, CDR2 SVGAGI. The CDR3, as DNA: TGTGCCAGCAGTTACTCAGCGAGACAGTACTTC. Residues: CASSYSARQYF.

The gene calls are TRBV6-2 or TRBV6-3 and TRBJ1-1; TRBD1 matches 8 bases. Germline V gene lookup returns CDR1 MNHEY and CDR2 SVGEGT. The CDR3 contains 16 residues. V shed 5 bases, J shed 0 bases, and the junction held 8 bases outside the gene matches. The CDR3 here is CASSNTGGHMNTEAFF. In DNA, the CDR3 is TGTGCCAGCAGTAACACAGGGGGACACATGAACACTGAAGCTTTCTTT.

This sequence joins TRBV30 and TRBJ1-2; the match to TRBD1 covers 8 bases. Germline values: CDR1 GTSNPN, CDR2 SVGIG (reference sequence). The CDR3 spans 14 residues. V trimming: 0 bases; J trimming: 4 bases; junction bases outside the gene matches: 4. DNA of the CDR3: TGTGCCTGGAGTGTAGTACAGGGGGGCTATGGCTACACCTTC. It codes for CAWSVVQGGYGYTF.

This clone has more than one count but fewer than ten. The V gene is TRBV6-6, the J gene TRBJ1-1; D is undetermined. The V and J ends lost 5 bases and 10 bases respectively, with 11 bases between them. The CDR3 is 11 residues long. Germline CDR1 reads MNHNY; CDR2 reads SVGAGI (reference sequence). This chain's CDR3 is CASSLGERAFF. DNA for the CDR3: TGTGCCAGCAGTCTCGGGGAGCGAGCTTTCTTT.

The chain has TRBV9 and TRBJ2-1; D gene ambiguous. CDR1 is SGDLS, CDR2 YYNGEE, per germline. The CDR3 is made up of 11 amino acids. Trimming took 0 bases from V and 7 from J, leaving 2 bases between them. CDR3 residues: CASSVVNEQFF. The CDR3 region has the DNA TGTGCCAGCAGCGTAGTAAATGAGCAGTTCTTC.

CDR3: CASRMTANNNYGYTF. The CDR3 DNA follows: TGTGCCAGCAGGATGACAGCAAATAACAACTATGGCTACACCTTC. The rearrangement uses TRBV6-5 and TRBJ1-2, with D perhaps matching TRBD1 (5 bases). Between the trimmed V and J ends, which lost 6 bases and 2 bases, there was a span of 16 bases. In germline, CDR1 is MNHEY, CDR2 SVGAGI. There are 15 residues in the CDR3.